Below are 15 T cell receptor beta chains sequenced from a single sample in a study of naive and memory T cell subsets. The beta constant-region primer was an equimolar mix of two oligonucleotides covering TRBC1 and TRBC2. TCRdb re-called the UMI-ligation and nested PCR reads through MiXCR, storing one row per CDR3 protein. The data contain tens of thousands of distinct CDR3 sequences, around 14% of them seen just once; the ten biggest clones take up 0.75% to 1%. The sample taken for sequencing was central memory CD4+ T cells from blood. The receptor set was obtained from a human donor in good health.

This clonotype was picked up many times. The chain employs TRBV2 and TRBJ1-1, with a weak D call TRBD1 (6 bases). The CDR3 runs to 14 residues. The V gene lost 4 bases and the J gene lost 1 base, with 10 bases spanning the gap. Germline V CDR1 and CDR2: SNHLY, FYNNEI. The CDR3 region is CASSGGQRNTEAFF. The CDR3, as DNA: TGTGCCAGCAGTGGAGGACAGAGGAACACTGAAGCTTTCTTT.

Many counts were recorded for this clonotype. This rearrangement joins TRBV10-3 to TRBJ2-3; the D is unclear. CDR3 length equals 14 residues. With 0 bases removed from V and 4 bases from J, the gap between germline ends came to 8 bases. Germline CDR1 reads ENHRY; CDR2 reads SYGVKD. The CDR3 loop is CAISESLAADTQYF. The CDR3 DNA sequence: TGTGCCATCAGTGAGTCCTTAGCCGCAGATACGCAGTATTTT.

The table lists this clonotype with a few counts. This rearrangement joins TRBV12-3 or TRBV12-4 to TRBJ1-1, with TRBD1 matching over 7 bases. V was pared by 5 bases and J by 1 base, with 13 bases of the junction left unmatched. The CDR3 is 17 amino acids. The CDR3 sequence is CASSPSMIQGRNTEAFF. For the CDR3, the DNA is TGTGCCAGCAGTCCATCGATGATACAGGGGAGGAACACTGAAGCTTTCTTT.

The chain combines TRBV6-2 or TRBV6-3 with TRBJ1-2, with D unresolved. This CDR3 has 15 residues. Germline CDR1 MNHEY, CDR2 SVGEGT. Between the trimmed V and J ends, which lost 4 bases and 8 bases, there was a span of 20 bases. CDR3 loop: CASSSLQTDPRGYTF. The CDR3 nucleotides are TGTGCCAGCAGTTCCCTACAGACTGACCCGAGGGGCTACACCTTC.

This clonotype was picked up many times. The chain couples TRBV20-1 to TRBJ2-3; D gene uncertain. There are 14 residues in the CDR3. Trimming removed 3 bases at V and 5 bases at J, with 15 bases between. Germline V gives CDR1 DFQATT, CDR2 SNEGSKA (reference sequence). Here the CDR3 reads CSASRLPRVDTQYF. The CDR3 region has the DNA TGCAGTGCTAGTCGGCTACCCAGAGTAGATACGCAGTATTTT.

This clonotype was recorded at least ten times. The chain recombines TRBV4-1 with TRBJ1-1, with TRBD1 as a possible D gene (5 bases). This CDR3 spans 17 amino acids. V lost 0 bases to trimming and J lost 2 bases, with 16 bases between them. CDR1 is MGHRA and CDR2 is YSYEKL in the germline V gene. The CDR3 DNA reads as TGCGCCAGCAGCCAAGATCTAATCGAGACAGTAAACACTGAAGCTTTCTTT. Translated, it gives CASSQDLIETVNTEAFF.

The CDR3 protein is CSTTQGGFRDTQYF. The CDR3 DNA sequence: TGCAGCACTACACAGGGTGGGTTCAGGGATACGCAGTATTTT. The V call is TRBV29-1, the J call TRBJ2-3, with a weak D call TRBD1 (6 bases). Germline V gene lookup returns CDR1 SQVTM and CDR2 ANQGSEA. The CDR3 extends over 14 amino acids. The V end lost 8 bases, the J end lost 6 bases, and 21 bases lay between the germline ends.

V gene TRBV28 combines with J gene TRBJ2-1; no definite D call. CDR3 length: 12 amino acids. With 3 bases removed from V and 3 bases from J, the gap between germline ends came to 3 bases. Germline loops: CDR1 MDHEN, CDR2 SYDVKM. CDR3 DNA: TGTGCCAGCAGTTTCAACTACAATGAGCAGTTCTTC. This gives the protein CASSFNYNEQFF.

This clonotype was seen repeatedly, ten times or more. V gene TRBV9 combines with J gene TRBJ2-7; D is perhaps TRBD1 or TRBD2 (5 bases each). The CDR3 runs 13 residues. Germline V CDR1 and CDR2: SGDLS, YYNGEE. V lost 3 bases and J 4 bases, leaving 11 bases between the germline ends. The CDR3 reads CASSDGTRYEQYF. CDR3 DNA: TGTGCCAGCAGCGACGGGACCCGATACGAGCAGTACTTC.

This clonotype appeared many times. The CDR3 DNA follows: TGTGCCAGCAGCTTATCGGTAGATTCCTATAATTCACCCCTCCACTTT. It yields the protein CASSLSVDSYNSPLHF. V usage is TRBV7-6 and J usage is TRBJ1-6; D is ambiguous. V was shortened by 2 bases and J by 1 base, with 9 bases between the two germline ends. Per the germline V gene, CDR1 is SGHVS and CDR2 is FNYEAQ. The CDR3 length is 16 residues.

The table lists this clonotype with many counts. The chain links TRBV4-3 to TRBJ2-3, with TRBD1 matching 8 bases. J lost 2 bases, V lost 1 base, and 5 bases had no gene match. This CDR3 spans 16 amino acids. Germline CDR1 is LGHNA and CDR2 is YSLEER. CDR3 loop: CASSQGTGSPTDTQYF. CDR3 bases: TGCGCCAGCAGCCAAGGGACAGGGAGCCCCACAGATACGCAGTATTTT.

V usage is TRBV4-1 and J usage is TRBJ2-5; D is unclear. V lost 0 bases and J 2 bases, leaving 10 bases between the germline ends. This CDR3 has 15 amino acids. Germline V gives CDR1 MGHRA, CDR2 YSYEKL. DNA of the CDR3: TGCGCCAGCAGCCAAGAAGGCCGGGCTCAAGAGACCCAGTACTTC. It is translated as CASSQEGRAQETQYF.

The gene calls are TRBV28 and TRBJ2-7; TRBD2 is a possible D gene (6 bases). The CDR3 sequence is 16 residues long. With 5 bases removed from V and 3 bases from J, the gap between germline ends came to 20 bases. Germline V gene lookup returns CDR1 MDHEN and CDR2 SYDVKM. For the CDR3, the DNA is TGTGCCAGCAGTCCCCCGAGGGGCGGGGCTGGCTACGAGCAGTACTTC. Translated, it gives CASSPPRGGAGYEQYF. The full variable domain, rest sourced from reference TRBV28 and TRBJ2-7, is DVKVTQSSRYLVKRTGEKVFLECVQDMDHENMFWYRQDPGLGLRLIYFSYDVKMKEKGDIPEGYSVSREKKERFSLILESASTNQTSMYLCASSPPRGGAGYEQYFGPGTRLTVT.

The chain couples TRBV5-5 to TRBJ2-3; D remains ambiguous. Trimming left V 3 bases short and J 1 base short, with 12 bases between. CDR3 length: 15 residues. CDR1 and CDR2 from the germline V gene are SGHKS and YYEKEE (reference sequence). This CDR3 reads CASSSYTEGTDTQYF. As DNA, the CDR3 is TGTGCCAGCAGCTCTTACACCGAAGGCACAGATACGCAGTATTTT.

This clonotype was observed a handful of times. CDR3 in DNA: TGTGCCAGCGGGGTTAGCGGCCATTCGCAGTATTTT. This codes for CASGVSGHSQYF. This chain connects TRBV28 to TRBJ2-3, with a weak D call TRBD2 (6 bases). Germline V gene sequence: CDR1 MDHEN, CDR2 SYDVKM. The CDR3 spans 12 residues. V was trimmed by 8 bases and J by 10 bases, leaving 16 bases between them. The complete variable domain, with remaining parts taken from reference TRBV28 and TRBJ2-3, reads DVKVTQSSRYLVKRTGEKVFLECVQDMDHENMFWYRQDPGLGLRLIYFSYDVKMKEKGDIPEGYSVSREKKERFSLILESASTNQTSMYLCASGVSGHSQYFGPGTRLTVL.